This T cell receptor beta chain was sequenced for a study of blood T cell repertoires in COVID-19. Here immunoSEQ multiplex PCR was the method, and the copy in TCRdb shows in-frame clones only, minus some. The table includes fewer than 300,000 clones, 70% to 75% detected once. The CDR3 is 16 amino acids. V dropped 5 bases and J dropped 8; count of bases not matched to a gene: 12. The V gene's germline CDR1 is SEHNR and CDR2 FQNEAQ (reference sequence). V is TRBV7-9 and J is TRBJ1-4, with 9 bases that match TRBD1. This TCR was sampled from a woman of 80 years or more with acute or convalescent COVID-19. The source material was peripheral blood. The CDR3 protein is CASSLSIRDRAEKLFF. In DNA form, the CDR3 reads TGTGCCAGCAGCCTCTCTATCCGGGACAGGGCAGAAAAACTGTTTTTT.